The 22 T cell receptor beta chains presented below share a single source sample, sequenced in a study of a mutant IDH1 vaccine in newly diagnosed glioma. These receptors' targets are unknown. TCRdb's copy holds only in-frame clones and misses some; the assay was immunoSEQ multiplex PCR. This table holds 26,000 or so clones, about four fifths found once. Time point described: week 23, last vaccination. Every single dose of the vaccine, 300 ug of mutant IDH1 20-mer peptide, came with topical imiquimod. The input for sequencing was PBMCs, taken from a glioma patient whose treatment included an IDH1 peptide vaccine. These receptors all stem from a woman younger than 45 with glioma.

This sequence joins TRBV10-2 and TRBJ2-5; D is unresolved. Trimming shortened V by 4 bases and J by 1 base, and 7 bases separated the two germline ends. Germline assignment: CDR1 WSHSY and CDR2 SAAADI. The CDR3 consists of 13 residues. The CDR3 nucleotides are TGCGCCAGCAGTGCGGGCCTCCAAGAGACCCAGTACTTC. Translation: CASSAGLQETQYF.

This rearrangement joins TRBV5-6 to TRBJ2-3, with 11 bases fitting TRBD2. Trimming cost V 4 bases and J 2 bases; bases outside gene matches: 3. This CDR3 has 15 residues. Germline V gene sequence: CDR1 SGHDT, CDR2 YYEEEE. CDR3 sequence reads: CASSLSGGDTDTQYF. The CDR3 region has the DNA TGTGCCAGCAGCCTTAGCGGGGGGGACACAGATACGCAGTATTTT. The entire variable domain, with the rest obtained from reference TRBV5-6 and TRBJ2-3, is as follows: DAGVTQSPTHLIKTRGQQVTLRCSPKSGHDTVSWYQQALGQGPQFIFQYYEEEERQRGNFPDRFSGHQFPNYSSELNVNALLLGDSALYLCASSLSGGDTDTQYFGPGTRLTVL.

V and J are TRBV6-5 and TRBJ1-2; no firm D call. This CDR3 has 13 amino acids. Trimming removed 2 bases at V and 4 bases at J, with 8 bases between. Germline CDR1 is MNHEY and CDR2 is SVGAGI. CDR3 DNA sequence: TGTGCCAGCAGTTACGGTGGAACCTATGGCTACACCTTC. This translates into CASSYGGTYGYTF.

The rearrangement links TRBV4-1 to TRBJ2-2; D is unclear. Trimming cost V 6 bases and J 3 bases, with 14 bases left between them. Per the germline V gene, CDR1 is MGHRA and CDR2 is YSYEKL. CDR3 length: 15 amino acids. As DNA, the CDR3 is TGCGCCAGCAGGCGAATGAGACTCTACACCGGGGAGCTGTTTTTT. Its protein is CASRRMRLYTGELFF.

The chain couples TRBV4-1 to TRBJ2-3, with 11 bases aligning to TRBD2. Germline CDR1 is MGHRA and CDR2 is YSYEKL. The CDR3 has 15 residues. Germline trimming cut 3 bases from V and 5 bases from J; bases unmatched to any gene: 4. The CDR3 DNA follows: TGCGCCAGCAGCCAGATAGCGGGGGGGGTAGATACGCAGTATTTT. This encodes CASSQIAGGVDTQYF.

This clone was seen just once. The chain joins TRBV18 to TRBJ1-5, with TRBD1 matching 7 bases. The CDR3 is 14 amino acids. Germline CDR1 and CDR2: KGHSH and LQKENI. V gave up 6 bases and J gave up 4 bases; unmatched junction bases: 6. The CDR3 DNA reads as TGTGCCAGCTCGCCAATACAGGGGAATCAGCCCCAGCATTTT. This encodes CASSPIQGNQPQHF.

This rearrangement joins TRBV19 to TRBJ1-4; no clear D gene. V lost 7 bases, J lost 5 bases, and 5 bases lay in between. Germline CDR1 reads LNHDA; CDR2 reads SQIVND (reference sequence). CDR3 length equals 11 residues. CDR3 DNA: TGTGCCAGTAAACAGAATGAAAAACTGTTTTTT. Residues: CASKQNEKLFF.

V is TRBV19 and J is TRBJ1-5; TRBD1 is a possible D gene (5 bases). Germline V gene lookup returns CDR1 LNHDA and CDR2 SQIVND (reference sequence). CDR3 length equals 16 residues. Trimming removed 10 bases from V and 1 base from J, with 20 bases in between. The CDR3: CAKHPGRGESNQPQHF. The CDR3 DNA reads TGTGCCAAACACCCCGGGCGGGGGGAAAGCAATCAGCCCCAGCATTTT. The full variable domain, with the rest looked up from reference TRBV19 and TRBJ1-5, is DGGITQSPKYLFRKEGQNVTLSCEQNLNHDAMYWYRQDPGQGLRLIYYSQIVNDFQKGDIAEGYSVSREKKESFPLTVTSAQKNPTAFYLCAKHPGRGESNQPQHFGDGTRLSIL.

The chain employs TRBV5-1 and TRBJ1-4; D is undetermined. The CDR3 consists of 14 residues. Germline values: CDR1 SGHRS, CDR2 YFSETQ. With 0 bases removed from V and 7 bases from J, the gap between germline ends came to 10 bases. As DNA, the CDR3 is TGCGCCAGCAGCTTGGAAGTAGGTCCTGAAAAACTGTTTTTT. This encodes CASSLEVGPEKLFF.

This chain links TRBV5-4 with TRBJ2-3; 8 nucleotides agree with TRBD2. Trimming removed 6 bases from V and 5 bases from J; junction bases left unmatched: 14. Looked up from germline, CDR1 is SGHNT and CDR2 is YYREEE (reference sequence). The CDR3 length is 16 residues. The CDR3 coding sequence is TGTGCCAGCAAGACCCTCTCGGGGGGGGTAGTAGATACGCAGTATTTT. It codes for CASKTLSGGVVDTQYF.

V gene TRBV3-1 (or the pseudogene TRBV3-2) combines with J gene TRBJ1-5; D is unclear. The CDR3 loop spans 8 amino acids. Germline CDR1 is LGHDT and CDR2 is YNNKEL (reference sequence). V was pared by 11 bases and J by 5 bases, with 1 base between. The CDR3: CADQPQHF. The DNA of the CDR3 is TGTGCCGATCAGCCCCAGCATTTT.

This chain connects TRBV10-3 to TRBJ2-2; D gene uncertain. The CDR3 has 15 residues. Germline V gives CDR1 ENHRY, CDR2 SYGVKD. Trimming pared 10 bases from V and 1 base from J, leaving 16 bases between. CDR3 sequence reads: CASALGELNTGELFF. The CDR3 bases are TGTGCCAGCGCCCTTGGTGAATTGAACACCGGGGAGCTGTTTTTT.

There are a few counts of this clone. As DNA, the CDR3 is TGTGCCAGCAGTGGCAGGGGACTTACTGAAGCTTTCTTT. This sequence encodes CASSGRGLTEAFF. The rearrangement uses TRBV2 and TRBJ1-1, with a tentative D call TRBD1 (6 bases). Germline loops: CDR1 SNHLY, CDR2 FYNNEI. The germline V and J ends were trimmed by 4 bases and 5 bases, with 11 bases remaining between them. The CDR3 loop spans 13 amino acids. The full variable domain, its missing parts supplied by reference TRBV2 and TRBJ1-1, is EPEVTQTPSHQVTQMGQEVILRCVPISNHLYFYWYRQILGQKVEFLVSFYNNEISEKSEIFDDQFSVERPDGSNFTLKIRSTKLEDSAMYFCASSGRGLTEAFFGQGTRLTVV.

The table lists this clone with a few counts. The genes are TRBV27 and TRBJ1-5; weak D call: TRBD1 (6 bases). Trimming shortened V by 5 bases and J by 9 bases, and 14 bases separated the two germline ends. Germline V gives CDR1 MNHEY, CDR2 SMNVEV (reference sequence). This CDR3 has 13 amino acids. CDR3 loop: CASSLGGTGPQHF. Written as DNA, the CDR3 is TGTGCCAGCAGTCTAGGGGGGACCGGGCCCCAGCATTTT.

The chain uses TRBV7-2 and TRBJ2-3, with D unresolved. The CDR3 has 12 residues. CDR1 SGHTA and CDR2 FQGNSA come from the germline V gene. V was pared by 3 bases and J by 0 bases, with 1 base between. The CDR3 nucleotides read TGTGCCAGCAGCTTGAGCACAGATACGCAGTATTTT. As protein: CASSLSTDTQYF.

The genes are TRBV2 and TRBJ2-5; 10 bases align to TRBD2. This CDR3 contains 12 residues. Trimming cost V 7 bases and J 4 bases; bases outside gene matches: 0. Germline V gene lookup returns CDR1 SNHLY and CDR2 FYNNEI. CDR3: CASKRGGETQYF. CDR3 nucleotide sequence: TGTGCCAGCAAGCGGGGGGGAGAGACCCAGTACTTC.

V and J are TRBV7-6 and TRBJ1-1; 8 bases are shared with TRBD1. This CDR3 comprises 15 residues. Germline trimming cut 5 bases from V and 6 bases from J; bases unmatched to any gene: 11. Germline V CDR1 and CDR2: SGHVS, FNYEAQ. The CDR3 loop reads CASSRGQGGVPEAFF. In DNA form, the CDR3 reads TGTGCCAGCAGCCGAGGACAGGGAGGAGTGCCTGAAGCTTTCTTT.

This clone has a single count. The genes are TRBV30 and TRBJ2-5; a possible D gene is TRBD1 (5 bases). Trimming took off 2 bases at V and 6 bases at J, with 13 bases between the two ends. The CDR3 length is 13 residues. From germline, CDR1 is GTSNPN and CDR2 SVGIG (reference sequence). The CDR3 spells CAWSIGAEQTQYF. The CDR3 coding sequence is TGTGCCTGGAGTATTGGGGCCGAACAGACCCAGTACTTC. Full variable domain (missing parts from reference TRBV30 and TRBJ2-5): SQTIHQWPATLVQPVGSPLSLECTVEGTSNPNLYWYRQAAGRGLQLLFYSVGIGQISSEVPQNLSASRPQDRQFILSSKKLLLSDSGFYLCAWSIGAEQTQYFGPGTRLLVL.

In DNA form, the CDR3 reads TGTGCCATCAGTGAGTCGGAAGGAAGGGGGCGAAGGACTGAAGCTTTCTTT. Translating gives CAISESEGRGRRTEAFF. V gene TRBV10-3 combines with J gene TRBJ1-1; 7 nucleotides line up with TRBD1. This CDR3 comprises 17 residues. J was trimmed by 5 bases and V by 0 bases; bases with no gene match: 12. Germline V gives CDR1 ENHRY, CDR2 SYGVKD.

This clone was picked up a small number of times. The CDR3 is CASSYGFQGGTGELFF. The CDR3 DNA sequence: TGCGCCAGCAGCTACGGGTTCCAGGGAGGGACCGGGGAGCTGTTTTTT. V and J are TRBV5-1 and TRBJ2-2, with 7 bases that match TRBD2. The CDR3 runs to 16 residues. The V gene's germline CDR1 is SGHRS and CDR2 YFSETQ. V lost 3 bases to trimming and J lost 5 bases; unmatched junction nucleotides: 10.

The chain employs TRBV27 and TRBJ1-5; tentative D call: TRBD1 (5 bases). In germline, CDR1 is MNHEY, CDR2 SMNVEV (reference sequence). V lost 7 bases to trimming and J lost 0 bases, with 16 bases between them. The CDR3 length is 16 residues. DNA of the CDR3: TGTGCCAGCAAAAAGGGACTTGGGGGTAGCAATCAGCCCCAGCATTTT. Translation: CASKKGLGGSNQPQHF.

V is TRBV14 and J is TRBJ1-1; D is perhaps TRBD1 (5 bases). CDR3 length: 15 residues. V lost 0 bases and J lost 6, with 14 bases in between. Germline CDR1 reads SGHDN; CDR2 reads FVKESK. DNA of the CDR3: TGTGCCAGCAGCCAAGATTGGGGCGGCGGCGCTGAAGCTTTCTTT. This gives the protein CASSQDWGGGAEAFF.